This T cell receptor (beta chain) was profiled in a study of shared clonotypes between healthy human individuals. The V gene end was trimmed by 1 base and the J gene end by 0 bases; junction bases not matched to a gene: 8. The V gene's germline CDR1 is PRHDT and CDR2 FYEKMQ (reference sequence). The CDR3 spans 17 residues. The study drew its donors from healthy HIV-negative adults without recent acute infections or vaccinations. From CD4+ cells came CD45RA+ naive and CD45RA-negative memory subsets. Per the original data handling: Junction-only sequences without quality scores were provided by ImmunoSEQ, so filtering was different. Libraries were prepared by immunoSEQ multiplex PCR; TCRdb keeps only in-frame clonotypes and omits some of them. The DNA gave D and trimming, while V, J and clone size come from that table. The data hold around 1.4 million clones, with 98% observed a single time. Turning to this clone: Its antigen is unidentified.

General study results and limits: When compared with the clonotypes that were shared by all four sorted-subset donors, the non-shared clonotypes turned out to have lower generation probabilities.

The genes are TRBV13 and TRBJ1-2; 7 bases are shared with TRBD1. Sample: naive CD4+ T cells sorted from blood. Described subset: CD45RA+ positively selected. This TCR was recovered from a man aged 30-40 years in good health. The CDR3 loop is CASSLARTGQANYGYTF. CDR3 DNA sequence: TGTGCCAGCAGCTTAGCCAGGACAGGACAAGCTAACTATGGCTACACCTTC.